This T cell receptor (beta chain) is from a study of blood T cell repertoires in COVID-19. For the study at large: The analysed material was cDNA or gDNA that came from T cells, B-cell-depleted T cells, or PBMCs.

Some clones are missing from TCRdb's copy, which holds only in-frame ones; the method was immunoSEQ multiplex PCR. The data show some 40,000 clones, 69% seen once. Germline values: CDR1 SGHTA, CDR2 FQGNSA. This CDR3 is built from 16 residues. The ends lost 5 bases at V and 8 bases at J; junction bases unmatched: 8. Material: peripheral blood. The source is a man older than 75 with acute or convalescent COVID-19. The chain uses TRBV7-2 and TRBJ2-2, with 13 bases matching TRBD2. For the CDR3, the DNA is TGTGCCAGCAGCCCATGGGGACTAGCGGGGAGGGGGGAGCTGTTTTTT. This encodes CASSPWGLAGRGELFF.